These T cell receptor beta chains were read from a single sample in a study of PD-L1 blockade in urothelial cancer. TCRdb's copy holds only in-frame clones and misses some; the assay was immunoSEQ multiplex PCR. Of more than 40,000 clones listed, about 88% were seen once; the top ten hold roughly 14%. The input for sequencing was PBMCs, taken around atezolizumab (anti-PD-L1) treatment. The origin of the receptors is a woman aged 55-70 years with urothelial cancer. Each CDR3 is given with its conserved first and last residue. The order of the fields is clone size, D gene, V gene, J gene, CDR3 protein, CDR3 DNA. A D gene is named only where the DNA matches it firmly. A clone size is listed for some rows: how often the clone was seen (once, few, many), or a class if it is expanded.

>NA|TRBD1|TRBV5-6|TRBJ2-3
CASSHRGVRTDTQYF
TGTGCCAGCAGCCACAGGGGCGTTAGGACAGATACGCAGTATTTT
>NA|TRBD2|TRBV9|TRBJ2-3
CASSSTSGLSTDTQYF
TGTGCCAGCAGCTCCACTAGCGGGCTCAGCACAGATACGCAGTATTTT
>NA|TRBD1|TRBV15|TRBJ2-7
CATSRDYPGQGQEQYF
TGTGCCACCAGCAGAGATTATCCGGGACAGGGGCAAGAGCAGTACTTC
>NA|NA|TRBV6-5|TRBJ2-7
CASSLTGGSEQYF
TGTGCCAGCAGTCTAACCGGGGGAAGCGAGCAGTACTTC
>NA|TRBD2|TRBV5-1|TRBJ2-7
CASSSRTSGGTYEQYF
TGCGCCAGCAGCTCCCGGACTAGCGGGGGGACCTACGAGCAGTACTTC
>NA|TRBD1|TRBV19|TRBJ2-5
CASSPRTGVETQYF
TGTGCCAGTAGTCCCCGGACAGGGGTTGAGACCCAGTACTTC
>NA|NA|TRBV18|TRBJ2-5
CASSPRGRETQYF
TGTGCCAGCTCACCAAGGGGAAGAGAGACCCAGTACTTC
>NA|TRBD2|TRBV6-6|TRBJ2-7
CASSPPGGAYEQYF
TGTGCCAGCAGTCCCCCCGGGGGGGCCTACGAGCAGTACTTC
>once|NA|TRBV7-9|TRBJ2-1
CASSSTGSSYNEQFF
TGTGCCAGCAGCTCTACAGGGAGCTCCTACAATGAGCAGTTCTTC
>NA|NA|TRBV5-1|TRBJ2-7
CASSLKNRSSSYEQYF
TGCGCCAGCAGCTTAAAGAACAGGAGTAGCTCCTACGAGCAGTACTTC
>NA|NA|TRBV18|TRBJ1-5
CASSPPGDTNQPQHF
TGTGCCAGCTCACCACCAGGGGATACCAATCAGCCCCAGCATTTT
>NA|NA|TRBV28|TRBJ1-1
CASSLDLGGNTEAFF
TGTGCCAGCAGTCTTGATTTAGGAGGGAACACTGAAGCTTTCTTT
>many|TRBD1|TRBV9|TRBJ1-1
CASSSRSQGDTEAFF
TGTGCCAGCAGCTCCCGAAGTCAGGGGGACACTGAAGCTTTCTTT
>few|TRBD1|TRBV20-1|TRBJ1-2
CSANRGYYTF
TGCAGTGCTAACAGGGGTTACTACACCTTC
>NA|TRBD1|TRBV7-9|TRBJ1-5
CASSLQGGASGQPQHF
TGTGCCAGCAGCTTACAAGGGGGCGCGTCGGGTCAGCCCCAGCATTTT
>NA|TRBD1|TRBV6-1|TRBJ1-1
CASSGRQGVEAFF
TGTGCCAGCAGTGGGAGACAGGGGGTTGAAGCTTTCTTT
>few|NA|TRBV7-8|TRBJ1-2
CASSPLTANYGYTF
TGTGCCAGCAGCCCATTGACAGCCAACTATGGCTACACCTTC
>NA|TRBD2|TRBV7-2|TRBJ2-7
CASSLSGGALYEQYF
TGTGCCAGCAGCCTCAGCGGGGGGGCTCTATACGAGCAGTACTTC
>once|NA|TRBV4-3|TRBJ2-7
CASSYTRGWEQYF
TGCGCCAGCAGCTATACCCGGGGGTGGGAGCAGTACTTC
>few|TRBD2|TRBV5-1|TRBJ2-2
CASSSRRGGATTGELFF
TGCGCCAGCAGCTCCCGCCGGGGGGGCGCAACCACCGGGGAGCTGTTTTTT
>NA|NA|TRBV11-2|TRBJ2-2
CASSLDREPPGELFF
TGTGCCAGCAGCTTAGATCGGGAGCCCCCCGGGGAGCTGTTTTTT
>NA|NA|TRBV4-3|TRBJ2-3
CASSQSQITDTQYF
TGCGCCAGCAGCCAATCTCAGATCACAGATACGCAGTATTTT
>NA|NA|TRBV7-9|TRBJ1-1
CASRGGQGISPEAFF
TGTGCCAGCAGGGGGGGGCAAGGGATCTCTCCTGAAGCTTTCTTT
>NA|NA|TRBV19|TRBJ1-5
CASSIVAGRDQPQHF
TGTGCCAGTAGTATAGTAGCAGGGCGCGATCAGCCCCAGCATTTT
>NA|NA|TRBV29-1|TRBJ1-2
CSVGHGANRYTF
TGCAGCGTCGGACACGGTGCTAATCGCTACACCTTC
>NA|TRBD2|TRBV11-2|TRBJ2-5
CASSHGLAPTTVQETQYF
TGTGCCAGCAGCCACGGACTAGCCCCAACAACTGTCCAAGAGACCCAGTACTTC
>NA|TRBD1|TRBV15|TRBJ1-1
CATSRDYRGVTEAFF
TGTGCCACCAGCAGGGATTACAGGGGTGTCACTGAAGCTTTCTTT
>NA|TRBD2|TRBV10-3|TRBJ2-2
CAISESFVAGGGTGELFF
TGTGCCATCAGTGAGTCCTTTGTAGCGGGAGGAGGCACCGGGGAGCTGTTTTTT
>NA|TRBD1|TRBV7-2|TRBJ2-7
CASSLVRTGAYEQYF
TGTGCCAGCAGCTTAGTCAGGACAGGGGCCTACGAGCAGTACTTC
>once|NA|TRBV5-5|TRBJ2-3
CASSPAGSGADTQYF
TGTGCCAGCAGCCCAGCCGGTTCAGGGGCAGATACGCAGTATTTT
>NA|NA|TRBV5-1|TRBJ2-7
CASSLEPSGEQYF
TGCGCCAGCAGCTTGGAACCCAGTGGCGAGCAGTACTTC
>NA|NA|TRBV5-4|TRBJ1-1
CASSFSGSGTEAFF
TGTGCCAGCAGCTTCTCTGGCTCGGGCACTGAAGCTTTCTTT